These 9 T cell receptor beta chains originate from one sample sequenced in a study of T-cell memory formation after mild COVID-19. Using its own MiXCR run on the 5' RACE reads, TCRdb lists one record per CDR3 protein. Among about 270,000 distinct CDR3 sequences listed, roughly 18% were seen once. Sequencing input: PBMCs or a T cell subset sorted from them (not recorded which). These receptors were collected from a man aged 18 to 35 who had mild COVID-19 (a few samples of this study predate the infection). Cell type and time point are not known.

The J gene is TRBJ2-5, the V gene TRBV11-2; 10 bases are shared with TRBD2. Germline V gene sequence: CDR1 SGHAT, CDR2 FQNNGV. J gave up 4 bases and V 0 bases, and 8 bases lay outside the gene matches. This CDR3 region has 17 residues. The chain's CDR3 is CASSLDPAGGLVETQYF. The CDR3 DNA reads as TGTGCCAGCAGCTTAGACCCAGCGGGGGGGCTCGTAGAGACCCAGTACTTC.

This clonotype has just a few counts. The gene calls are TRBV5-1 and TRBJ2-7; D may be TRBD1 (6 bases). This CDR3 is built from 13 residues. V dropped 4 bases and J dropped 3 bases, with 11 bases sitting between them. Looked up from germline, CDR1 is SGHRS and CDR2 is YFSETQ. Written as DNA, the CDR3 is TGCGCCAGCAGCCTGGACAGCCACTACGAGCAGTACGTC. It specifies CASSLDSHYEQYV.

In nucleotides, the CDR3 is TGTGCCAGCAGCCAGACAGGGGCGGAGGAGACCCAGTACTTC. This translates into CASSQTGAEETQYF. The V gene is TRBV7-7, the J gene TRBJ2-5; 8 bases fit TRBD1. Germline CDR1 reads SSHAT; CDR2 reads FNYEAQ (reference sequence). Trimming cost V 5 bases and J 5 bases; bases outside gene matches: 7. This CDR3 has 14 residues.

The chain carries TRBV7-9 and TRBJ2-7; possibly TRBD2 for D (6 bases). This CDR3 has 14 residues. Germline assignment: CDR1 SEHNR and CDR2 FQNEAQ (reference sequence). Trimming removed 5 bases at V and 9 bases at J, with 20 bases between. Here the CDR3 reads CASSPPGWEDVQYF. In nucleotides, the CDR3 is TGTGCCAGCAGCCCCCCGGGATGGGAGGATGTGCAGTACTTC.

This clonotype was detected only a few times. CDR3 amino acids: CASSWTGAGDTEAFF. The DNA of the CDR3 is TGCGCCAGCAGCTGGACAGGGGCGGGGGACACTGAAGCTTTCTTT. The chain combines TRBV5-1 with TRBJ1-1; 9 nucleotides agree with TRBD1. The V segment lost 3 bases and the J segment 3 bases; nucleotides outside the gene matches: 6. The CDR3 extends over 15 amino acids. Germline CDR1 and CDR2: SGHRS and YFSETQ.

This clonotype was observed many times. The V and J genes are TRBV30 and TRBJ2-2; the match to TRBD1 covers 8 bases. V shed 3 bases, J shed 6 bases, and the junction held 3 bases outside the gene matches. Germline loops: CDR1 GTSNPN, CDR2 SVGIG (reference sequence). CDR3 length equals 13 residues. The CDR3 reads CAWSRQGSGELFF. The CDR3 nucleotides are TGTGCCTGGAGCCGACAGGGGTCCGGGGAGCTGTTTTTT.

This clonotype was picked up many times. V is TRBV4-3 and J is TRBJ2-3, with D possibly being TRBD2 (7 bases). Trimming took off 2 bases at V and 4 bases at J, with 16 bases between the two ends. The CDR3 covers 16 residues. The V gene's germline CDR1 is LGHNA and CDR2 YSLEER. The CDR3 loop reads CASSQSVGGAADTQYF. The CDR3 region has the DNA TGCGCCAGCAGCCAATCGGTTGGGGGGGCAGCAGATACGCAGTATTTT.

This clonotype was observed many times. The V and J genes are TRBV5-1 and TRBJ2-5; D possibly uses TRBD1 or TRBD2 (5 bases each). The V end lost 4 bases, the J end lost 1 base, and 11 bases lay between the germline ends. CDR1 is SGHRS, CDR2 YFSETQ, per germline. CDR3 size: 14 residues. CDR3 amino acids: CASSRGTVQETQYF. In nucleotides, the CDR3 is TGCGCCAGCAGCAGAGGGACGGTCCAAGAGACCCAGTACTTC. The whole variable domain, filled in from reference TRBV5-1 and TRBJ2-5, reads KAGVTQTPRYLIKTRGQQVTLSCSPISGHRSVSWYQQTPGQGLQFLFEYFSETQRNKGNFPGRFSGRQFSNSRSEMNVSTLELGDSALYLCASSRGTVQETQYFGPGTRLLVL.

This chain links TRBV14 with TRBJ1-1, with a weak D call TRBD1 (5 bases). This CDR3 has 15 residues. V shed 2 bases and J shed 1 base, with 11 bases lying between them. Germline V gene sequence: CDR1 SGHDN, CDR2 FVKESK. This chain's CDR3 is CASSQRAGANTEAFF. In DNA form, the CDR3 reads TGTGCCAGCAGCCAAAGAGCTGGGGCGAACACTGAAGCTTTCTTT.